This T cell receptor (beta chain) is drawn from a study of blood T cells in healthy people across ages. This clonotype was detected many times. Antigen specificity is unknown. Whole-study findings and limits: The unsorted PBMCs prevented any conclusive comparison of naive versus antigen-experienced cells. With age, beta diversity per million T cells declined roughly linearly, significantly by 30 to 50. Naive CD4+ cells and diversity were both higher in long-lived donors than in aged donors.

The CDR3 consists of 14 residues. Germline V gene sequence: CDR1 SEHNR, CDR2 FQNEAQ (reference sequence). Germline trimming cut 5 bases from V and 5 bases from J; bases unmatched to any gene: 8. A second about 7 to 11 cycle PCR used barcoded and J-beta primers. TCRdb used MiXCR to reprocess the 5' RACE reads, holding one entry per CDR3 protein. The table has hundreds of thousands of distinct CDR3 sequences, roughly 21% seen once. This rearrangement joins TRBV7-9 to TRBJ2-7; TRBD1 agrees at 8 bases. The receptor was derived from a man between 65 and 80 years old in good health. Sequenced sample: blood. CDR3 region: CASSLDRGSDEQYF. The CDR3 DNA sequence: TGTGCCAGCAGCCTCGACAGGGGTAGCGACGAGCAGTACTTC. The full variable domain, completed using reference TRBV7-9 and TRBJ2-7, is DTGVSQNPRHKITKRGQNVTFRCDPISEHNRLYWYRQTLGQGPEFLTYFQNEAQLEKSRLLSDRFSAERPKGSFSTLEIQRTEQGDSAMYLCASSLDRGSDEQYFGPGTRLTVT.